Listed below are T cell receptor beta chains from one sample, sequenced in a study of vaccination effects on CD4 cells after COVID-19. These receptors have no known antigen. Assay: immunoSEQ multiplex PCR; the TCRdb copy retains only in-frame clones and omits some. Of about 27,000 clones in the sample, 65% to 75% are singletons; the top ten hold 10%. This specimen was CD4+ T cells from PBMCs cultured with SARS-CoV-2 spike peptides, taken before COVID-19 vaccination. The receptors were gathered from a human donor who received a COVID-19 vaccine. The CDR3 runs from the conserved cysteine through the conserved F or W. D genes are given only for firm matches. Expanded clones are given a class, and other clones once, few, many or no size at all.

j_call: TRBJ1-5; v_call: TRBV2; d_call: .; clone_size: .; cdr3_nt: TGTGCCAGCAGTGACGGGTATCAGCCCCAGCATTTT; cdr3_aa: CASSDGYQPQHF
j_call: TRBJ1-2; v_call: TRBV9; d_call: .; clone_size: .; cdr3_nt: TGTGCCAGCAGCGCCACCCACATTGCTAGCTATGGCTACACCTTC; cdr3_aa: CASSATHIASYGYTF
j_call: TRBJ2-5; v_call: TRBV3-1/TRBV3-2; d_call: TRBD2; clone_size: .; cdr3_nt: TGTGCCAGCAGCAAGACTAGCGGGAGGCCCGGTGGGACCCAGTACTTC; cdr3_aa: CASSKTSGRPGGTQYF
j_call: TRBJ2-7; v_call: TRBV5-1; d_call: .; clone_size: .; cdr3_nt: TGCGCCAGCAGCTGGCCGCAGGGTCCTATTTCCTACGAGCAGTACTTC; cdr3_aa: CASSWPQGPISYEQYF
j_call: TRBJ2-7; v_call: TRBV6-5; d_call: .; clone_size: .; cdr3_nt: TGTGCCAGCAGGGGGGGGCTAGCGGCCTACGAGCAGTACTTC; cdr3_aa: CASRGGLAAYEQYF
j_call: TRBJ2-7; v_call: TRBV12-3/TRBV12-4; d_call: .; clone_size: .; cdr3_nt: TGTGCCAGCAGTTTTGCCTACGAGCAGTACTTC; cdr3_aa: CASSFAYEQYF
j_call: TRBJ2-7; v_call: TRBV7-9; d_call: .; clone_size: .; cdr3_nt: TGTGCCAGCAGCCCCAAGATGGCGGGAACCTCCTACGAGCAGTACTTC; cdr3_aa: CASSPKMAGTSYEQYF
j_call: TRBJ1-2; v_call: TRBV20-1; d_call: .; clone_size: .; cdr3_nt: TGCAGTGCTAGTTTTCAGGGTTTAGCCTATGGCTACACCTTC; cdr3_aa: CSASFQGLAYGYTF
j_call: TRBJ1-5; v_call: TRBV12-3/TRBV12-4; d_call: .; clone_size: .; cdr3_nt: TGTGCCAGCAGTTTAGCGCTTGGTCAGCCCCAGCATTTT; cdr3_aa: CASSLALGQPQHF
j_call: TRBJ1-6; v_call: TRBV6-1; d_call: .; clone_size: .; cdr3_nt: TGTGCCAGCAGTGACCAAACAGGGATAGGCTCACCCCTCCACTTT; cdr3_aa: CASSDQTGIGSPLHF
j_call: TRBJ2-3; v_call: TRBV6-4; d_call: TRBD2; clone_size: few; cdr3_nt: TGTGCCAGCAGTGGGACTAGCGGGGGGGCAGATACGCAGTATTTT; cdr3_aa: CASSGTSGGADTQYF
j_call: TRBJ1-3; v_call: TRBV5-8; d_call: .; clone_size: .; cdr3_nt: TGTGCCAGCAGCTATCAGATTGCTGGAAACACCATATATTTT; cdr3_aa: CASSYQIAGNTIYF
j_call: TRBJ2-7; v_call: TRBV3-1/TRBV3-2; d_call: TRBD1; clone_size: once; cdr3_nt: TGTGCCAGCAGCCAAGCTGCTTCGCACAGGGGCTACGAGCAGTACTTC; cdr3_aa: CASSQAASHRGYEQYF
j_call: TRBJ1-6; v_call: TRBV18; d_call: TRBD1; clone_size: .; cdr3_nt: TGTGCCAGCTCAGCGCCGATCGGGACAGGGGCCTTTTTGTGGTCACCCCTCCACTTT; cdr3_aa: CASSAPIGTGAFLWSPLHF
j_call: TRBJ2-7; v_call: TRBV19; d_call: TRBD2; clone_size: .; cdr3_nt: TGTGCCAGTAGTCAACCGGGACTAGCCTCCTACGAGCAGTACTTC; cdr3_aa: CASSQPGLASYEQYF
j_call: TRBJ2-1; v_call: TRBV5-1; d_call: TRBD1; clone_size: .; cdr3_nt: TGCGCCAGCAGCTTGATGGGACAGGGCTCCTACAATGAGCAGTTCTTC; cdr3_aa: CASSLMGQGSYNEQFF
j_call: TRBJ2-7; v_call: TRBV19; d_call: TRBD1; clone_size: .; cdr3_nt: TGTGCCAGTAGTATAGAGGGACAGGGCTCCTACGAGCAGTACTTC; cdr3_aa: CASSIEGQGSYEQYF
j_call: TRBJ2-3; v_call: TRBV4-2; d_call: .; clone_size: .; cdr3_nt: TGTGCCAGCAGCCAAGGGACCACAGATACGCAGTATTTT; cdr3_aa: CASSQGTTDTQYF
j_call: TRBJ2-1; v_call: TRBV3-1/TRBV3-2; d_call: .; clone_size: .; cdr3_nt: TGTGCCAGCAGTTCCTACAATGAGCAGTTCTTC; cdr3_aa: CASSSYNEQFF
j_call: TRBJ1-1; v_call: TRBV12-3/TRBV12-4; d_call: .; clone_size: .; cdr3_nt: TGTGCCAGCAGTTTGGGGGGTCTGGCTGAAGCTTTCTTT; cdr3_aa: CASSLGGLAEAFF
j_call: TRBJ2-1; v_call: TRBV10-1; d_call: TRBD1; clone_size: .; cdr3_nt: TGCGCCAGCAGAAGGGACAGAAATAACAATGAGCAGTTCTTC; cdr3_aa: CASRRDRNNNEQFF
j_call: TRBJ1-2; v_call: TRBV6-5; d_call: .; clone_size: .; cdr3_nt: TGTGCCAGCAGTTACGCCGGGGGGGATAACTATGGCTACACCTTC; cdr3_aa: CASSYAGGDNYGYTF
j_call: TRBJ1-5; v_call: TRBV6-1; d_call: TRBD1; clone_size: .; cdr3_nt: TGTGCCAGCAGTGATTACAGGGGTTCAAGCAATCAGCCCCAGCATTTT; cdr3_aa: CASSDYRGSSNQPQHF
j_call: TRBJ1-6; v_call: TRBV9; d_call: .; clone_size: .; cdr3_nt: TGTGCCAGCAGCATGGGGACTAACATTAATTCACCCCTCCACTTT; cdr3_aa: CASSMGTNINSPLHF
j_call: TRBJ2-2; v_call: TRBV7-2; d_call: .; clone_size: .; cdr3_nt: TGTGCCAGCAGGCTCGGGCCCCTAGGACCCGACACCGGGGAGCTGTTTTTT; cdr3_aa: CASRLGPLGPDTGELFF
j_call: TRBJ2-3; v_call: TRBV5-1; d_call: TRBD2; clone_size: .; cdr3_nt: TGCGCCAGCAGCCTGACCCGGGGGGGCGGCACAGATACGCAGTATTTT; cdr3_aa: CASSLTRGGGTDTQYF
j_call: TRBJ2-3; v_call: TRBV6-6; d_call: .; clone_size: few; cdr3_nt: TGTGCCAGCAGTATGGAGGGAACGCAGTATTTT; cdr3_aa: CASSMEGTQYF
j_call: TRBJ2-5; v_call: TRBV3-1/TRBV3-2; d_call: .; clone_size: .; cdr3_nt: TGTGCCAGCAGCCAGGAGGGGGGAGAGACCCAGTACTTC; cdr3_aa: CASSQEGGETQYF
j_call: TRBJ2-3; v_call: TRBV2; d_call: .; clone_size: .; cdr3_nt: TGTGCCAGCAGGGGCCGGCAGGGACTTACCAGCACAGATACGCAGTATTTT; cdr3_aa: CASRGRQGLTSTDTQYF
j_call: TRBJ1-3; v_call: TRBV19; d_call: .; clone_size: .; cdr3_nt: TGTGCCAGTAGTATCATCGGAAACACCATATATTTT; cdr3_aa: CASSIIGNTIYF
j_call: TRBJ1-1; v_call: TRBV20-1; d_call: .; clone_size: .; cdr3_nt: TGCAGTGCTAGCGACGGGGTTCGAGCTTTCTTT; cdr3_aa: CSASDGVRAFF
j_call: TRBJ2-1; v_call: TRBV18; d_call: TRBD2; clone_size: .; cdr3_nt: TGTGCCAGCTCACCAGCTGGCGGGGGGAGTGGAAGTGAGCAGTTCTTC; cdr3_aa: CASSPAGGGSGSEQFF
j_call: TRBJ1-4; v_call: TRBV15; d_call: .; clone_size: .; cdr3_nt: TGTGCCACCCAGTCTAGTCGGACAGTTCCTAATGAAAAACTGTTTTTT; cdr3_aa: CATQSSRTVPNEKLFF
j_call: TRBJ2-1; v_call: TRBV7-9; d_call: TRBD2; clone_size: .; cdr3_nt: TGTGCCAGCAGCTTAGTAGCGGGAGAGTCGAATGAGCAGTTCTTC; cdr3_aa: CASSLVAGESNEQFF
j_call: TRBJ2-3; v_call: TRBV2; d_call: .; clone_size: few; cdr3_nt: TGTGCCAGCAGTGTAGGTGGGTCGGGAGTGACAGATACGCAGTATTTT; cdr3_aa: CASSVGGSGVTDTQYF
j_call: TRBJ2-3; v_call: TRBV5-1; d_call: .; clone_size: .; cdr3_nt: TGCGCCAGCAGCATATTACAGGGGAGGACGCAGTATTTT; cdr3_aa: CASSILQGRTQYF
j_call: TRBJ2-7; v_call: TRBV12-3/TRBV12-4; d_call: .; clone_size: .; cdr3_nt: TGTGCCAGCAGTACAGGGGGGGACGAGCAGTACTTC; cdr3_aa: CASSTGGDEQYF
j_call: TRBJ1-6; v_call: TRBV19; d_call: .; clone_size: few; cdr3_nt: TGTGCCAGTAGTATAGGGGGGCTTGAATCACCCCTCCACTTT; cdr3_aa: CASSIGGLESPLHF
j_call: TRBJ2-1; v_call: TRBV27; d_call: .; clone_size: .; cdr3_nt: TGTGCCAGCAGGTCGGGTCTAGACAATGAGCAGTTCTTC; cdr3_aa: CASRSGLDNEQFF
j_call: TRBJ2-1; v_call: TRBV25-1; d_call: TRBD2; clone_size: .; cdr3_nt: TGTGCCAGCAGTGAACCTAGCGGGGGGGCAGGTGAGCAGTTCTTC; cdr3_aa: CASSEPSGGAGEQFF
j_call: TRBJ2-5; v_call: TRBV7-9; d_call: .; clone_size: .; cdr3_nt: TGTGCCAGCAGCTTAGCTGGGGGGCAAGAGACCCAGTACTTC; cdr3_aa: CASSLAGGQETQYF
j_call: TRBJ2-3; v_call: TRBV2; d_call: TRBD2; clone_size: .; cdr3_nt: TGTGCCAGCAGTGAAAGGGCGGGAGGATTGGCGGATACGCAGTATTTT; cdr3_aa: CASSERAGGLADTQYF
j_call: TRBJ2-5; v_call: TRBV4-1; d_call: .; clone_size: .; cdr3_nt: TGCGCCAGCAGCCCATCCACTAAATCTTACGAGACCCAGTACTTC; cdr3_aa: CASSPSTKSYETQYF
j_call: TRBJ2-1; v_call: TRBV10-3; d_call: TRBD2; clone_size: .; cdr3_nt: TGTGCCATCAGTGAGTCGGTCCTTTCACTAGCGGGAGACAATGAGCAGTTCTTC; cdr3_aa: CAISESVLSLAGDNEQFF
j_call: TRBJ1-4; v_call: TRBV6-5; d_call: .; clone_size: .; cdr3_nt: TGTGCCAGTGGGGGGTCTGCTGGGGTCGAAAAACTGTTTTTT; cdr3_aa: CASGGSAGVEKLFF
j_call: TRBJ1-2; v_call: TRBV11-2; d_call: TRBD1; clone_size: .; cdr3_nt: TGTGCCAGCAGCCCACAGGGGTTTTGGAACGGCTACACCTTC; cdr3_aa: CASSPQGFWNGYTF
j_call: TRBJ2-5; v_call: TRBV9; d_call: TRBD1; clone_size: .; cdr3_nt: TGTGCCAGCAGCATGGCAGGGGGCGCGGAGACCCAGTACTTC; cdr3_aa: CASSMAGGAETQYF
j_call: TRBJ1-5; v_call: TRBV14; d_call: .; clone_size: few; cdr3_nt: TGTGCCAGCAGCCAAGACCTCGGGCAGCCCCAGCATTTT; cdr3_aa: CASSQDLGQPQHF
j_call: TRBJ1-2; v_call: TRBV7-6; d_call: TRBD1; clone_size: few; cdr3_nt: TGTGCCAGCAGCTTAGGACAGGGAGGGAACTATGGCTACACCTTC; cdr3_aa: CASSLGQGGNYGYTF
j_call: TRBJ2-3; v_call: TRBV15; d_call: TRBD2; clone_size: .; cdr3_nt: TGTGCCACCAGCAGAGTCCTAGCGGGGAGCACAGATACGCAGTATTTT; cdr3_aa: CATSRVLAGSTDTQYF
j_call: TRBJ2-2; v_call: TRBV7-6; d_call: .; clone_size: once; cdr3_nt: TGTGCCAGCAGCTTAGAGGTTGTGGGGGAAACTTACACCGGGGAGCTGTTTTTT; cdr3_aa: CASSLEVVGETYTGELFF
j_call: TRBJ2-1; v_call: TRBV28; d_call: .; clone_size: .; cdr3_nt: TGTGCCAGCCTTGCTAGTCGAAGCTCCTACAATGAGCAGTTCTTC; cdr3_aa: CASLASRSSYNEQFF